This TCR beta chain was obtained from a study of T cell clonality in common variable immunodeficiency. Worth noting for this clone: Relative to the germline gene, one junction end is altered; a read error may explain this. From the germline J gene comes the end of the CDR3, since the read stops 3 residues before it.

Germline CDR1 and CDR2: SGHDT and YYEEEE. This CDR3 contains 14 residues. Some clones are missing from TCRdb's copy, which holds only in-frame ones; the method was immunoSEQ multiplex PCR. The profile covers 50,000 to 65,000 clones, none occurring a single time. This receptor was obtained from a person aged 18 to 75 in good health. This chain links TRBV5-6 with TRBJ2-3; tentative D call: TRBD2 (6 bases). Specimen: peripheral blood mononuclear cells. The CDR3 region is CASSFGGSTETQYF. The CDR3 bases that were read are TGTGCCAGCAGCTTCGGGGGAAGTACAGAGACG.